This TCR beta chain was identified during a study of T cells after yellow fever vaccination. Study conclusions and caveats: Researchers report a weaker secondary response that nonetheless peaked faster, day 5 versus 15.

The CDR3 totals 15 residues. The ends were cut back, 2 bases at V and 4 bases at J, with 14 bases in the middle. Germline CDR1 reads SGHTA; CDR2 reads FQGNSA. UMIs and a universal primer site were added when TCR cDNA was made by 5'RACE template switching. TCRdb redid the calling of the 5' RACE reads with MiXCR, one entry per CDR3 protein. This sample has 350,000 or so distinct CDR3 sequences; roughly 8.3% occur once, and the top ten carry 17%. This clonotype was seen only a few times. Antigen: not known. The sample was PBMCs, taken roughly 47 days after the first yellow fever vaccination. The receptor was derived from a man aged 18 to 30 who received the YFV17D yellow fever vaccine. V gene TRBV7-2 combines with J gene TRBJ1-2, with TRBD1 as a possible D gene (6 bases). The CDR3 spells CASSLLFQGSYGYTF. The DNA for the CDR3 is TGTGCCAGCAGCTTACTGTTCCAGGGGTCCTATGGCTACACCTTC.